This is a list of T cell receptor beta chains from one sample in a study of response to subunit inactivated influenza vaccine. TCRdb re-called the RT-PCR reads with MiXCR, one entry per CDR3 protein. The sample holds more than 550,000 distinct CDR3 sequences; 11% are singletons and the top ten take 11%. These same data were also listed under a study on T cells expressing NK-cell markers.

The specimen was PBMCs from blood, collected on the day of vaccination. These receptors were collected from a man aged 50 to 59 who received an inactivated influenza vaccine. CDR3s include the opening cysteine and the closing phenylalanine or tryptophan. The D gene is left open where the match is weak. Clone size is shown for a subset of rows, as once, few, many or a class of expanded clone.

clone_size d_call j_call v_call cdr3_nt cdr3_aa
few TRBD2 TRBJ2-2 TRBV6-1 TGTGCCAGCAGTGAGCGGGAGGGCCCAGGGGAGCTGTTTTTT CASSEREGPGELFF
many TRBD2 TRBJ2-1 TRBV12-3/TRBV12-4 TGTGCCAGCAGTTATGGACTAGCGGGGGCTTCTGAGCAGTTCTTC CASSYGLAGASEQFF
many TRBD2 TRBJ2-7 TRBV4-2 TGTGCCAGCAGCCAAGAACATAGCGGGAGTCTCCTTTTTTCCTACGAGCAGTACTTC CASSQEHSGSLLFSYEQYF
. . TRBJ2-7 TRBV7-2 TGTGCCAGCACCTCTAGGCCAGGGAACGAGCAGTACTTC CASTSRPGNEQYF
. TRBD1 TRBJ2-6 TRBV11-2 TGTGCCAGCAGCTTAGTTGGGACAGCCGACTCTGGGGCCAACGTCCTGACTTTC CASSLVGTADSGANVLTF
few . TRBJ2-4 TRBV20-1 TGCAGTGCTAGCTACAGGGCAGAAAACATTCAGTACTTC CSASYRAENIQYF
many . TRBJ2-2 TRBV12-3/TRBV12-4 TGTGCCAGCAGCCCCTGGTCACCCGGGGAGCTGTTTTTT CASSPWSPGELFF
few TRBD2 TRBJ2-5 TRBV7-2 TGTGCCAGCAGCTTAGCGGGACTACACCGCGCAACAGAGACCCAGTACTTC CASSLAGLHRATETQYF
many . TRBJ2-3 TRBV12-3/TRBV12-4 TGTGCCAGCAGTCACTACGCGGGTGGGGGGAGCACAGATACGCAGTATTTT CASSHYAGGGSTDTQYF
few . TRBJ2-7 TRBV14 TGTGCCAGCAGCCAAGATCTACGAGTGCAGTACTTC CASSQDLRVQYF
many . TRBJ2-2 TRBV12-3/TRBV12-4 TGTGCCAGCAGTTTAGAGAGATTACCGAACACCGGGGAGCTGTTTTTT CASSLERLPNTGELFF
few TRBD2 TRBJ2-1 TRBV20-1 TGCAGTGCTAGAGATCGTAAAGGGGAGGGAGACAATGAGCAGTTCTTC CSARDRKGEGDNEQFF
. TRBD2 TRBJ2-7 TRBV6-1 TGTGCCAGCAGCCCCACTAGCGGGGGTACCCACGAGCAGTACTTC CASSPTSGGTHEQYF
. TRBD1 TRBJ2-5 TRBV7-9 TGTGCCAGCAGCTCAAAACATAGACAGGGATTCCAAGAGACCCAGTACTTC CASSSKHRQGFQETQYF
. . TRBJ2-5 TRBV2 TGTGCCAGCACCGACTACCAAGAGACCCAGTACTTC CASTDYQETQYF
. . TRBJ2-7 TRBV12-3/TRBV12-4 TGTGCCAGCAGTTTCACAGCCCGAGACGAGCAGTACTTC CASSFTARDEQYF
few . TRBJ2-2 TRBV25-1 TGTGCCAGCAGTGAACCCCGAACAGCGAACACCGGGGAGCTGTTTTTT CASSEPRTANTGELFF
. TRBD1 TRBJ2-1 TRBV28 TGTGCCAGCAGTAACTTACAGGGGGCGAAAGGAGAGCAGTTCTTC CASSNLQGAKGEQFF
. TRBD1 TRBJ2-5 TRBV5-1 TGCGCCAGCAGCCTCCCGACAGGGGGCCAAGAGACCCAGTACTTC CASSLPTGGQETQYF
. TRBD2 TRBJ2-1 TRBV27 TGTGCCAGCAGTTTAAGCTCGCGGACTAGCGCTTGGAATGAGCAGTTCTTC CASSLSSRTSAWNEQFF
. TRBD2 TRBJ2-7 TRBV18 TGTGCCAGCTCACCACTAGCGGGAACCCCTCGGGAGCAGTACTTC CASSPLAGTPREQYF
. . TRBJ1-6 TRBV6-2/TRBV6-3 TGTGCCAGCAGTTCGTCGGGACGGGATAATTCACCCCTCCACTTT CASSSSGRDNSPLHF
many . TRBJ1-1 TRBV7-2 TGTGCCAGCAGCGTCATGAACACTGAAGCTTTCTTT CASSVMNTEAFF
. TRBD2 TRBJ2-1 TRBV29-1 TGCAGCGTTGAAGCAGCCGGGACTAGTGTGGATGATGAGCAGTTCTTC CSVEAAGTSVDDEQFF
. . TRBJ1-3 TRBV7-2 TGTGCCAGCAGCTGGGGGCAGGGGCCCTACTCTGGAAACACCATATATTTT CASSWGQGPYSGNTIYF
. . TRBJ2-3 TRBV7-6 TGTGCCAGCAGCTTGCAGGCGAAAGGGGGGGGAGATACGCAGTATTTT CASSLQAKGGGDTQYF
few . TRBJ2-5 TRBV20-1 TGCAGTGCTAGTTGGAGGGGGGGAGAGACCCAGTACTTC CSASWRGGETQYF
few TRBD1 TRBJ2-7 TRBV5-5 TGTGCCAGCAGCAGAGACAGGGTGTACTACGAGCAGTACTTC CASSRDRVYYEQYF
few . TRBJ2-4 TRBV20-1 TGCAGTGCTAGAGACTGGGACACTAACATTCAGTACTTC CSARDWDTNIQYF
. . TRBJ2-1 TRBV15 TGTGCCACCAGCTTCAAGAGAGTAGGGGCCCATGAGCAGTTCTTC CATSFKRVGAHEQFF
. . TRBJ2-3 TRBV9 TGTGCCAGCAGCGTACGAGGGAAGCCAGATACGCAGTATTTT CASSVRGKPDTQYF
. . TRBJ2-3 TRBV20-1 TGCAGTGCTAGAGATATTACAGATACGCAGTATTTT CSARDITDTQYF
. TRBD1 TRBJ2-3 TRBV7-2 TGTGCCAGCAGCTTAAGGGACAGGGGTATAGATACGCAGTATTTT CASSLRDRGIDTQYF
. . TRBJ2-7 TRBV12-3/TRBV12-4 TGTGCCAGCAGTTTGGGAGGAGGTCCGAGCTCCTACGAGCAGTACTTC CASSLGGGPSSYEQYF
many . TRBJ2-4 TRBV27 TGTGCCAGCAGTTTATCAACCGGAAAAAACATTCAGTACTTC CASSLSTGKNIQYF
. . TRBJ2-7 TRBV20-1 TGCAGTGCTAGAGATATTTTTCTAGCCCGCTCCTACGAGCAGTACTTC CSARDIFLARSYEQYF
. . TRBJ1-1 TRBV6-1 TGTGCCAGCAGTGAACTTCAGGTTATGAACACTGAAGCTTTCTTT CASSELQVMNTEAFF
many . TRBJ2-2 TRBV6-5 TGTGCCAGCAGTTCCCGGCGGGCAGGGGTGGGAACCGGGGAGCTGTTTTTT CASSSRRAGVGTGELFF
few TRBD1 TRBJ1-5 TRBV18 TGTGCCAGCTCATCGGACAGGGACGTTCAGCCCCAGCATTTT CASSSDRDVQPQHF
many . TRBJ2-7 TRBV29-1 TGCAGCGTTGTGGGTGCGGGGACCTACGAGCAGTACTTC CSVVGAGTYEQYF
few TRBD1 TRBJ2-7 TRBV5-1 TGCGCCAGTCGTACCAACCCGGGACAGGGCTACGAGCAGTACTTC CASRTNPGQGYEQYF
few . TRBJ2-7 TRBV14 TGTGCCAGCAGCCGGAACAGCCTCTCCTACGAGCAGTACTTC CASSRNSLSYEQYF
many . TRBJ2-7 TRBV7-2 TGTGCCAGCAGCTTAGGGCGGAGGAACTACGAGCAGTACTTC CASSLGRRNYEQYF
few . TRBJ1-5 TRBV6-2/TRBV6-3 TGTGCCAGCAGAAAAGCAGGGTATAGCAATCAGCCCCAGCATTTT CASRKAGYSNQPQHF
. . TRBJ2-7 TRBV15 TGTGCCACCAGCTCCCGGCCCTACGAGCAGTACTTC CATSSRPYEQYF
many TRBD2 TRBJ2-3 TRBV4-3 TGCGCCAGCAGCCAAGATCAGCGGGGAACAGATACGCAGTATTTT CASSQDQRGTDTQYF
many . TRBJ2-3 TRBV4-3 TGCGCCAGCAGCCCGGGGTCCCTCCCAGATACGCAGTATTTT CASSPGSLPDTQYF
few . TRBJ2-5 TRBV15 TGTGCCACCTCTCGTCCTACCGGAGGGCGTCAAGAGACCCAGTACTTC CATSRPTGGRQETQYF
. . TRBJ2-7 TRBV28 TGTGCCAGCAGTTCCGCTACTAGCATCCACGAGCAGTACTTC CASSSATSIHEQYF
. TRBD2 TRBJ2-2 TRBV20-1 TGCAGTGCCCTTGGACTAGCGGTGCCGAACACCGGGGAGCTGTTTTTT CSALGLAVPNTGELFF
few . TRBJ2-7 TRBV5-1 TGCGCCAGCAGCTTGACTAGCCCCAGCGAGCAGTACTTC CASSLTSPSEQYF